Described below is a single T cell receptor beta chain sequence and its context. The primer mix had 60 Vbeta and 13 Jbeta primers. TCRdb's copy holds only in-frame clones and misses some; the assay was immunoSEQ multiplex PCR. The repertoire holds about 140,000 clones, roughly four fifths seen once, with around 4% in the top ten. Per the germline V gene, CDR1 is SGHNT and CDR2 is YENEEA. V was pared by 3 bases and J by 6 bases, with 6 bases between. The CDR3 extends over 12 amino acids. This sample is drawn from a study of cytomegalovirus exposure and HLA in healthy donors. About the research overall: The study's early data release held roughly 91 million unique TCRs from HLA-typed donors.

This clonotype originated in a man aged 35-49 years in good health and CMV-seropositive. Sequencing input: PBMCs. This sequence joins TRBV11-3 and TRBJ2-1, with D uncertain. The CDR3 DNA is TGTGCCAGCAGCTTTCTCCCCAATGAGCAGTTCTTC. Protein product: CASSFLPNEQFF.